This T cell receptor beta chain was captured in a study of OX40 agonist ivuxolimab in advanced cancers. Study-wide context: Ivuxolimab was a fully human IgG2 agonistic monoclonal antibody targeting the costimulatory receptor OX40 (CD134). Partial responses were achieved by three dose-escalation patients, of whom one had hepatocellular carcinoma and two had cutaneous melanoma. The dose-escalation cohort was approximately 83% male with a mean age of about 54 years, ranging from roughly 23 to 85. Intravenous ivuxolimab was administered to patients every 2 weeks at six dose levels: 0.01, 0.1, 0.3, 1.5, 3 and 10 mg/kg. Peripheral TCRbeta sequencing aimed to test whether ivuxolimab altered TCR sequence diversity and caused clonal T-cell expansion. Among the approximately 50 dose-escalation patients, about 19 had hepatocellular carcinoma, roughly 15 melanoma, 9 renal cell carcinoma and 9 head and neck cancer. Prior anti-PD-1, anti-PD-L1 or anti-CTLA-4 therapy was permitted, and 40% of dose-escalation patients had received checkpoint inhibitors. The paper covers the monotherapy dose-escalation part of the phase I ivuxolimab trial, which included N of about 50 patients.

Spanning cysteine to phenylalanine, the CDR3 consists of 14 amino acids. Kept here is only the CDR3 DNA, which spans 42 bases and is read in frame from base 1. CDR1 and CDR2 are read off the germline V gene as MNHNS and SASEGT. Trimming takes 2 bases off V and 1 base off J; junction bases not matched to a gene: 1. For sequencing of the TCRbeta CDR3 region, genomic DNA was extracted from the sorted cells. The immunoSEQ Assay was used for sequencing of TCRbeta CDR3 regions. The immuneACCESS repertoire file appears here via TCRdb, limited to in-frame rearrangements. These files lack a portion of the clones; in checked studies, under half of the deficit traces to unresolved V genes, and the cause of the others is not known. This sample has tens of thousands of clones in its table, and more than 70% of those were observed once. The ten largest clones add up to under 7% of the sample. The trial excluded patients who had a history of autoimmune disease or who were on systemic immunosuppression. Peripheral blood for TCR sequencing was collected from all dose cohorts at baseline, on cycle 4 day 1, and on cycle 7 day 1. Samples were obtained from an open-label, multicenter, first-in-human phase I dose-escalation trial of ivuxolimab. Adults with locally advanced or metastatic melanoma, renal cell, hepatocellular, or head and neck squamous cell carcinoma were enrolled in the trial. Before TCR sequencing, CD4+ T cells and CD8+ T cells from peripheral blood were sorted into separate populations.

Points the paper makes about the study in general: Low levels of normalized T-cell clonal expansion were also shown by some nonresponding patients. The antigen specificity of the clonally expanded peripheral T cells was not determined. Partial responders in the 0.1-3.0 mg/kg groups had among the lowest normalized peripheral clonal expansion, especially among CD8+ T cells. At doses from 0.1 to 3.0 mg/kg, clonal expansion was seen in both CD4+ and CD8+ blood T cells between baseline and week 6. After ivuxolimab, CD8+ T cells had more expanded clones than CD4+ T cells on average.

This clone was counted a few times. Its antigen specificity is not known. Base qualities are not at hand, and no much larger clone is one base apart. The sequence is built from TRBV6-1 and TRBJ2-7; TRBD1 aligns with 8 central bases. This clonotype originated in an adult with an advanced solid tumor such as melanoma, head and neck, liver or kidney cancer. The source was CD4+ or CD8+ T cells sorted from blood, collected in a trial of the OX40 agonist ivuxolimab. The nucleotide sequence is TGTGCCAGCAGTGAAACAGGGGGATCCTACGAGCAGTACTTC. This codes for CASSETGGSYEQYF.